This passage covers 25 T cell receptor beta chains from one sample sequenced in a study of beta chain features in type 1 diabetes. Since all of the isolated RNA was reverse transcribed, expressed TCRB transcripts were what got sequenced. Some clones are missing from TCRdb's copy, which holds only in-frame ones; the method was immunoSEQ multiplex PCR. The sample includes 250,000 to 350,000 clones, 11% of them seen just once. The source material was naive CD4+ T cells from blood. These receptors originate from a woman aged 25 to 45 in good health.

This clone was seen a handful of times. The CDR3 DNA is TGCAGCGTGGACAGCACGAACACCGGGGAGCTGTTTTTT. It translates to CSVDSTNTGELFF. The chain couples TRBV29-1 to TRBJ2-2; D perhaps matches TRBD1 (6 bases). The V end lost 6 bases, the J end lost 0 bases, and 8 bases lay between the germline ends. The germline CDR1 and CDR2 sequences are SQVTM and ANQGSEA. The CDR3 totals 13 residues.

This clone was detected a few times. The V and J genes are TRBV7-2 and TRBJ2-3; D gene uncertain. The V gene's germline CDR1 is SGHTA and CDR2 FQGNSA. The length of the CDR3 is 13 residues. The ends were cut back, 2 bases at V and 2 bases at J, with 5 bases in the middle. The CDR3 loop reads CASSLPVTDTQYF. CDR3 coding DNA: TGTGCCAGCAGCTTACCTGTCACAGATACGCAGTATTTT.

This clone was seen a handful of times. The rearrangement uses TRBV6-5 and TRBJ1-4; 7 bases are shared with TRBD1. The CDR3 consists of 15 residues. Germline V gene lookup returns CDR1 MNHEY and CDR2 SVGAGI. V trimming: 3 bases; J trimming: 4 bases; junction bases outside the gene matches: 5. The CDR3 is CASSYGQDHNEKLFF. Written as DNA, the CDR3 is TGTGCCAGCAGTTATGGACAGGACCATAATGAAAAACTGTTTTTT.

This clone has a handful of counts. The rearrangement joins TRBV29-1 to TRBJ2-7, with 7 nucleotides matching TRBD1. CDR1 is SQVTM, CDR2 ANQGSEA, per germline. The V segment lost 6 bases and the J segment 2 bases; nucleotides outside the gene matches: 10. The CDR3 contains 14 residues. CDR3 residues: CSVEKGQPPYEQYF. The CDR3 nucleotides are TGCAGCGTGGAAAAGGGACAGCCTCCCTACGAGCAGTACTTC.

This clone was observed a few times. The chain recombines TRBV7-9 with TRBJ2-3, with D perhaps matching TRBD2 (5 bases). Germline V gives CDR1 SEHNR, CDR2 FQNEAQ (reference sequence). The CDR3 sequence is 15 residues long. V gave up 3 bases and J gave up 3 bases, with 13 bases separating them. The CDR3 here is CASSLGPSRTDTQYF. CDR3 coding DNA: TGTGCCAGCAGCTTGGGTCCTAGCAGGACAGATACGCAGTATTTT.

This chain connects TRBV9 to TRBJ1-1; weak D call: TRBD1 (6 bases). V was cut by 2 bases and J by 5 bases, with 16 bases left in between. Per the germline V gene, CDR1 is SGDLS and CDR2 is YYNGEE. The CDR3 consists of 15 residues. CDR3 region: CASSVAPGGWTEAFF. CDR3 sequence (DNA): TGTGCCAGCAGCGTCGCACCTGGGGGCTGGACTGAAGCTTTCTTT. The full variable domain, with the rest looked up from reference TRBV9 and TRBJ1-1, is DSGVTQTPKHLITATGQRVTLRCSPRSGDLSVYWYQQSLDQGLQFLIQYYNGEERAKGNILERFSAQQFPDLHSELNLSSLELGDSALYFCASSVAPGGWTEAFFGQGTRLTVV.

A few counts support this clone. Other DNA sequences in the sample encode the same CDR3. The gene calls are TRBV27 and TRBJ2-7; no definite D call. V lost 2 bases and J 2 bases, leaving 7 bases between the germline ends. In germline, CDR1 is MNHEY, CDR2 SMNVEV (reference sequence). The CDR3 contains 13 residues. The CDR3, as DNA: TGTGCCAGCAGTTTAGCCGGAGCCTACGAGCAGTACTTC. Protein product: CASSLAGAYEQYF.

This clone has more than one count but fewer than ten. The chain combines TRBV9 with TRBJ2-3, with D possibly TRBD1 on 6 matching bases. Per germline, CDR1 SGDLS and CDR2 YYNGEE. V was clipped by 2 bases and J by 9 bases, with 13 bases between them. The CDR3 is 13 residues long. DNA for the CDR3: TGTGCCAGCAGCGTGAGGGGGACGGGAACGCAGTATTTT. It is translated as CASSVRGTGTQYF. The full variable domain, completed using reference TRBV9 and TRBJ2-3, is DSGVTQTPKHLITATGQRVTLRCSPRSGDLSVYWYQQSLDQGLQFLIQYYNGEERAKGNILERFSAQQFPDLHSELNLSSLELGDSALYFCASSVRGTGTQYFGPGTRLTVL.

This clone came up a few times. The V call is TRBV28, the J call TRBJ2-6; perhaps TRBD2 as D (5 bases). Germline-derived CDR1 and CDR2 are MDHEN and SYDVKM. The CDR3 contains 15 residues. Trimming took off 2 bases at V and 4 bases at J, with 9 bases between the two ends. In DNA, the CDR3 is TGTGCCAGCAGTTTACCGGGATTGGGGGCCAACGTCCTGACTTTC. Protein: CASSLPGLGANVLTF. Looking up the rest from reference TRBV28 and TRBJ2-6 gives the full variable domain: DVKVTQSSRYLVKRTGEKVFLECVQDMDHENMFWYRQDPGLGLRLIYFSYDVKMKEKGDIPEGYSVSREKKERFSLILESASTNQTSMYLCASSLPGLGANVLTFGAGSRLTVL.

CDR3 sequence reads: CASSHGNLMVDTEAFF. The CDR3 DNA is TGCGCCAGCAGTCACGGTAACCTTATGGTGGACACTGAAGCTTTCTTT. This rearrangement joins TRBV23-1 to TRBJ1-1, with D uncertain. TRBV23-1 is an ORF; its function is uncertain. Trimming left V 3 bases short and J 3 bases short, with 17 bases between. This CDR3 region has 16 residues.

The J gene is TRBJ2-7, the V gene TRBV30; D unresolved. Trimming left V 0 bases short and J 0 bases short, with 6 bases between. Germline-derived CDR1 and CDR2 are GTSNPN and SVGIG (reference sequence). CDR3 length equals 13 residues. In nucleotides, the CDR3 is TGTGCCTGGAGTGTACCGAGCTCCTACGAGCAGTACTTC. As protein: CAWSVPSSYEQYF.

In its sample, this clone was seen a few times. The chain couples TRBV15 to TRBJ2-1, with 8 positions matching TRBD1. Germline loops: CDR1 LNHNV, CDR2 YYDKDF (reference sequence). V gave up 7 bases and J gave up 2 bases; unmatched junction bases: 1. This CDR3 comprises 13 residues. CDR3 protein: CATTDRAYNEQFF. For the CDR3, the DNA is TGTGCCACCACGGACAGGGCCTACAATGAGCAGTTCTTC.

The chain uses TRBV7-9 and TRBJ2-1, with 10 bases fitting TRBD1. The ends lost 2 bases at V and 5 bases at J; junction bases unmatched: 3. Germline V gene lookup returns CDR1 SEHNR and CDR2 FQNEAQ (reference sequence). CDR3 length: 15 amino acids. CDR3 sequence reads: CASSLLGTGDNEQFF. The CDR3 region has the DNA TGTGCCAGCAGCTTACTTGGGACAGGGGACAATGAGCAGTTCTTC. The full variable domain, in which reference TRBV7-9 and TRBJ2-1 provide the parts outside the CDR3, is DTGVSQNPRHKITKRGQNVTFRCDPISEHNRLYWYRQTLGQGPEFLTYFQNEAQLEKSRLLSDRFSAERPKGSFSTLEIQRTEQGDSAMYLCASSLLGTGDNEQFFGPGTRLTVL.

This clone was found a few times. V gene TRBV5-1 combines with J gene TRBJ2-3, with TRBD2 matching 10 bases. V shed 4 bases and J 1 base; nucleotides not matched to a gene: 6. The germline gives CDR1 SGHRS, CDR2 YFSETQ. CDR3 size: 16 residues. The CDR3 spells CASSPALAGGTDTQYF. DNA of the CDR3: TGCGCCAGCAGCCCCGCCCTAGCGGGAGGCACAGATACGCAGTATTTT.

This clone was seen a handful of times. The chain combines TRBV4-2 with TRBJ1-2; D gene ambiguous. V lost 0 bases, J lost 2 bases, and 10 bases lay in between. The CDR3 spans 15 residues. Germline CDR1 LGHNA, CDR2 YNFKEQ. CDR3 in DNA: TGTGCCAGCAGCCAAGATTCCGCACGGAACTATGGCTACACCTTC. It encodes CASSQDSARNYGYTF.

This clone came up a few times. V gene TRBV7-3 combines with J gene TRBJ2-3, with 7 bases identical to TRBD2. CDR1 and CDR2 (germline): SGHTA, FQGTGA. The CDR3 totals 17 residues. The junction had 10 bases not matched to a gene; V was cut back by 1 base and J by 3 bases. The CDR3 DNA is TGTGCCAGCAGCTTAAACCCTGCGGTGGGAGGGACAGATACGCAGTATTTT. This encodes CASSLNPAVGGTDTQYF.

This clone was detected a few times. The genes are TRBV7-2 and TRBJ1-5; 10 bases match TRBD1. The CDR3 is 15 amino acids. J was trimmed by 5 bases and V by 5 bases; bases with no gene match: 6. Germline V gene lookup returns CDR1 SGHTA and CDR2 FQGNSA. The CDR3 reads CASSNIGTGDQPQHF. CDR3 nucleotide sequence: TGTGCCAGCAGCAATATTGGGACAGGGGATCAGCCCCAGCATTTT. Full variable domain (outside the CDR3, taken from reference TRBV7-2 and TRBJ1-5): GAGVSQSPSNKVTEKGKDVELRCDPISGHTALYWYRQSLGQGLEFLIYFQGNSAPDKSGLPSDRFSAERTGGSVSTLTIQRTQQEDSAVYLCASSNIGTGDQPQHFGDGTRLSIL.

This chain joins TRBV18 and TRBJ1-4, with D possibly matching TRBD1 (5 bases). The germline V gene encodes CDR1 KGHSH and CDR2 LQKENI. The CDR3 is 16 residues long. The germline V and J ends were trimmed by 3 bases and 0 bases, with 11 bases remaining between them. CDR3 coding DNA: TGTGCCAGCTCACCGTCGACAGTTACAACTAATGAAAAACTGTTTTTT. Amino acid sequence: CASSPSTVTTNEKLFF.

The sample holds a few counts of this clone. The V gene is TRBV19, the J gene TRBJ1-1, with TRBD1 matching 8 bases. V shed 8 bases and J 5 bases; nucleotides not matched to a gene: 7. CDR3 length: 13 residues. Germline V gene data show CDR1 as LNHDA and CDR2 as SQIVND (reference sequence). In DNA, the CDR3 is TGTGCCAGTCCCGGACAGGGAGATACTGAAGCTTTCTTT. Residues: CASPGQGDTEAFF.

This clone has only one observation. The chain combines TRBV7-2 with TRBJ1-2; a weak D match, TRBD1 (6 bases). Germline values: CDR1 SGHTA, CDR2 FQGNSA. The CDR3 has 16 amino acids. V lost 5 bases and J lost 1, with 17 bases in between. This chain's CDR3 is CASSGGGGFGNYGYTF. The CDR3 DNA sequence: TGTGCCAGCAGCGGAGGGGGAGGGTTCGGTAACTATGGCTACACCTTC.

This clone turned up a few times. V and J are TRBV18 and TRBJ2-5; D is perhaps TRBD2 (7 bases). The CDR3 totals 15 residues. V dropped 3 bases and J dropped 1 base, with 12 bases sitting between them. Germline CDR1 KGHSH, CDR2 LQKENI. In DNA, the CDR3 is TGTGCCAGCTCACCCACCGGGGGGCCCCAAGAGACCCAGTACTTC. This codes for CASSPTGGPQETQYF.

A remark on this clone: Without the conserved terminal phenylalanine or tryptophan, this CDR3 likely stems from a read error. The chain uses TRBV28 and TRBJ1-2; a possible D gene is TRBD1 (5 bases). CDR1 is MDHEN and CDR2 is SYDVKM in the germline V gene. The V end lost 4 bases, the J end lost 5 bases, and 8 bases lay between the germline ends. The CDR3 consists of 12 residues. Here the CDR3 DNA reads TGTGCCAGCAGTTCAGGGCCATATGGCTACACCCTC. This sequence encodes CASSSGPYGYTL.

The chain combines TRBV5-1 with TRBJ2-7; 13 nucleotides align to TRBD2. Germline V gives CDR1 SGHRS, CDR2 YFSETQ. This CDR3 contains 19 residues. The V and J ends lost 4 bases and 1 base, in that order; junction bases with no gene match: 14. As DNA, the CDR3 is TGCGCCAGCAGCCTTGGACTAGCGGGAGAGTTCAGAGGGTCCTACGAGCAGTACTTC. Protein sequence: CASSLGLAGEFRGSYEQYF.

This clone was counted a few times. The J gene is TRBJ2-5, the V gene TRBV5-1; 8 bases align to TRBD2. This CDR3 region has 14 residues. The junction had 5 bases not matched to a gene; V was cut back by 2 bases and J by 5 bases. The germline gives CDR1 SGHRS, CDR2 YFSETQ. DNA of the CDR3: TGCGCCAGCAGCTTTGCGGGAGGAGACGAGACCCAGTACTTC. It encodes CASSFAGGDETQYF.

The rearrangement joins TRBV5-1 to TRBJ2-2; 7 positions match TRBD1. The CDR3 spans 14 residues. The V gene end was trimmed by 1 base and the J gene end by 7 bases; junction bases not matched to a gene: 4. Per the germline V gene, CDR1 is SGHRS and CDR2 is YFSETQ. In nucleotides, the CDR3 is TGCGCCAGCAGCTTGACAGGGGCCGACGGGGAGCTGTTTTTT. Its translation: CASSLTGADGELFF.